This TCR beta chain was recovered during a study of blood T cells in healthy people across ages. This clonotype was recorded at least ten times. Its antigen is as yet unknown. Through a sample-barcoded 5' primer and a J-beta primer mix, a second PCR was run for roughly 7 to 12 cycles. MiXCR, run by TCRdb on the 5' RACE reads, gives a single entry per CDR3 protein. The data hold 1.5 million to 2 million distinct CDR3 sequences, with around half observed a single time. Study-wide points: Per million T cells, TCR beta diversity dropped roughly linearly as age increased. Those diversity estimates obtained from one million T cells were thought to be underestimates. Long-lived and aged donors differed, with more naive CD4+ cells and higher diversity in the long-lived.

Aged roughly 6 to 95, donors were systemically healthy Caucasians from Russia. Trimming took off 0 bases at V and 3 bases at J, with 6 bases between the two ends. CDR3 length: 12 amino acids. Germline V lookup: CDR1 SQVTM, CDR2 ANQGSEA. The V and J genes are TRBV29-1 and TRBJ2-7; D unresolved. The sequenced sample consisted of blood. This TCR was recovered from a middle-aged woman in good health. The chain's CDR3 is CSVEDQVYEQYF. The CDR3, as DNA: TGCAGCGTTGAAGATCAAGTCTACGAGCAGTACTTC.